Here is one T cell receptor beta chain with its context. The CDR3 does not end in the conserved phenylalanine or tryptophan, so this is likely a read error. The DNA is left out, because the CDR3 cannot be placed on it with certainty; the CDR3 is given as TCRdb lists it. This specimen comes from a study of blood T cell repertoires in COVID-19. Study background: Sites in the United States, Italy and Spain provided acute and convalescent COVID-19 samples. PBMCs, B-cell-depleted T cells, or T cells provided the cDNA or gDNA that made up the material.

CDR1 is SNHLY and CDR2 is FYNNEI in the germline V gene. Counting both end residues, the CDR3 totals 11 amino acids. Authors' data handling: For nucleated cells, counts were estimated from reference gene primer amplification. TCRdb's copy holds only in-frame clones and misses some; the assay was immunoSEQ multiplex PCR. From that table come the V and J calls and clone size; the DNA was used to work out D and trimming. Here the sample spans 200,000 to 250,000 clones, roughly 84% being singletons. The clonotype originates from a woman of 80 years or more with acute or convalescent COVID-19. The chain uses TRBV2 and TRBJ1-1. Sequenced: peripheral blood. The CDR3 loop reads CASRSLRGGAI.